The clone carrying this TCR beta chain was seen a few times. Its specificity is not known. The data were obtained in a study of blood T cells in healthy people across ages. Study results and limitations: From one million sequenced T cells, diversity estimates were lower bounds.

Alongside a J-beta primer mix, a sample-barcoded 5' primer served in a second PCR lasting 7 to 11 cycles. TCRdb reprocessed the 5' RACE reads with MiXCR, giving one entry per CDR3 protein. The profile shows about 1.5 million distinct CDR3 sequences, around 40% of them singletons. This TCR was recovered from a young woman in good health. Sequencing was carried out using blood.

The CDR3 sequence: CSARGAPYEQYF. The CDR3 DNA sequence: TGCAGTGCTAGGGGGGCTCCCTACGAGCAGTACTTC. The J gene is TRBJ2-7, the V gene TRBV20-1; the D gene is possibly TRBD1 (6 bases). Germline-derived CDR1 and CDR2 are DFQATT and SNEGSKA (reference sequence). This CDR3 is built from 12 residues. V was clipped by 3 bases and J by 2 bases, with 8 bases between them.